A selection of T cell receptor beta chains follows, all from one sample in a study of blood T cell repertoires in COVID-19. Measured with immunoSEQ multiplex PCR; TCRdb has only the in-frame clones, and not every one. This sample has some 200,000 clones, with roughly 80% found just once. Sequencing was performed on PBMCs or T cells enriched from blood (not recorded which). The receptors were gathered from a woman between 45 and 65 years old who had been exposed to COVID-19. Each CDR3 is given with its conserved first and last residue. Each record gives: clone size, D gene, V gene, J gene, CDR3 protein, CDR3 DNA. D genes are given only for firm matches. Clone size is given for some rows only: seen once, a few or many times, or a class if the clone is expanded.

.,.,TRBV9,TRBJ1-2,CASSPSTGGYGYTF,TGTGCCAGCAGCCCCTCGACAGGCGGATATGGCTACACCTTC
once,.,TRBV4-3,TRBJ2-7,CASSQDRGSSYEQYF,TGCGCCAGCAGCCAAGATCGGGGTAGCTCCTACGAGCAGTACTTC
.,.,TRBV5-5,TRBJ1-4,CASSWLGATNEKLFF,TGTGCCAGCAGCTGGTTAGGGGCAACTAATGAAAAACTGTTTTTT
.,.,TRBV7-9,TRBJ1-2,CASTWEGNYGYTF,TGTGCCAGCACCTGGGAGGGGAACTATGGCTACACCTTC
.,.,TRBV11-2,TRBJ2-1,CASSLVGGGSYNEQFF,TGTGCCAGCAGCTTGGTAGGGGGGGGCTCCTACAATGAGCAGTTCTTC
once,TRBD1,TRBV7-7,TRBJ2-2,CASSPDRVATGELFF,TGTGCCAGCAGTCCCGACAGGGTCGCTACCGGGGAGCTGTTTTTT
.,.,TRBV27,TRBJ2-3,CASSFGQQGHLVRQYF,TGTGCCAGCAGTTTCGGTCAGCAGGGACATCTGGTCAGGCAGTATTTT
once,TRBD1,TRBV5-6,TRBJ2-7,CASSFGTGTYEQYF,TGTGCCAGCAGCTTCGGGACAGGGACCTACGAGCAGTACTTC
.,TRBD1,TRBV30,TRBJ2-7,CAVSADRAYEQYF,TGTGCCGTAAGTGCGGACAGGGCCTACGAGCAGTACTTC
.,.,TRBV3-1/TRBV3-2,TRBJ2-5,CASSSDNQETQYF,TGTGCCAGCAGCTCGGACAACCAAGAGACCCAGTACTTC
once,TRBD1,TRBV29-1,TRBJ2-7,CSVRGTGTYEQYF,TGCAGCGTCCGAGGGACAGGAACCTACGAGCAGTACTTC
.,.,TRBV21-1,TRBJ2-7,CADDRALGEQYF,TGTGCCGATGACAGGGCCCTCGGCGAGCAGTACTTC
.,.,TRBV12-3/TRBV12-4,TRBJ1-1,CASSLGPEAFF,TGTGCCAGCAGTTTAGGGCCGGAAGCTTTCTTT
.,TRBD1,TRBV6-5,TRBJ2-3,CASSSGQGGDTQYF,TGTGCCAGCAGCTCGGGACAGGGTGGGGATACGCAGTATTTT
.,.,TRBV7-6,TRBJ1-1,CASSLEGDTEAFF,TGTGCCAGCAGCTTAGAGGGGGACACTGAAGCTTTCTTT
.,.,TRBV5-1,TRBJ1-1,CASRVGTMNTEAFF,TGCGCCAGCAGGGTAGGAACTATGAACACTGAAGCTTTCTTT
.,.,TRBV18,TRBJ2-7,CASSKNRADSNEQYF,TGTGCCAGCTCTAAAAACAGGGCAGATTCAAACGAGCAGTACTTC
.,.,TRBV28,TRBJ1-5,CASSLQGQPQHF,TGTGCCAGCAGCCTACAGGGACAGCCCCAGCATTTT
.,.,TRBV18,TRBJ2-7,CASYPSGEQYF,TGTGCCAGCTACCCGTCGGGGGAGCAGTACTTC
.,TRBD1,TRBV4-3,TRBJ2-7,CASSQETGLEQYF,TGCGCCAGCAGCCAGGAGACAGGGCTCGAGCAGTACTTC
.,.,TRBV7-9,TRBJ2-7,CASSPGPEGQYF,TGTGCCAGCAGCCCCGGACCAGAGGGGCAGTACTTC
.,TRBD1,TRBV15,TRBJ1-2,CATSRAGQGKGYTF,TGTGCCACCAGCAGAGCTGGACAGGGAAAGGGCTACACCTTC
once,.,TRBV28,TRBJ1-2,CASSLGGSGNYGYTF,TGTGCCAGCAGTTTAGGGGGGTCAGGTAACTATGGCTACACCTTC
.,.,TRBV5-4,TRBJ1-4,CASSSEGTVEKLFF,TGTGCCAGCAGCTCCGAAGGAACAGTTGAAAAACTGTTTTTT
.,.,TRBV2,TRBJ2-4,CASSEVGGKNIQYF,TGTGCCAGCAGTGAGGTGGGGGGTAAAAACATTCAGTACTTC
.,TRBD2,TRBV2,TRBJ2-1,CASSELAGGYNEQFF,TGTGCCAGCAGTGAACTAGCGGGGGGGTACAATGAGCAGTTCTTC
.,TRBD1,TRBV9,TRBJ1-2,CASSSYGGQANYGYTF,TGTGCCAGCAGCTCCTATGGGGGACAGGCCAACTATGGCTACACCTTC
.,.,TRBV11-2,TRBJ1-1,CASSFLLPGAEAFF,TGTGCCAGCAGCTTTCTTCTGCCAGGCGCTGAAGCTTTCTTT
.,TRBD1,TRBV6-5,TRBJ2-1,CASRGRGSYNEQFF,TGTGCCAGCAGAGGCAGGGGGTCCTACAATGAGCAGTTCTTC
.,TRBD1,TRBV11-1,TRBJ1-1,CASSFSTGWTEAFF,TGTGCCAGCAGCTTTTCGACAGGGTGGACTGAAGCTTTCTTT
.,.,TRBV5-4,TRBJ2-7,CASSPSALPYEQYF,TGTGCCAGCAGCCCTAGCGCACTCCCCTACGAGCAGTACTTC
.,.,TRBV18,TRBJ1-4,CASSRRDTWNEKLFF,TGTGCCAGCTCTCGCCGGGACACGTGGAATGAAAAACTGTTTTTT
.,TRBD2,TRBV18,TRBJ2-1,CASSPPGGLAGYNEQFF,TGTGCCAGCTCACCTCCAGGCGGACTAGCGGGGTACAATGAGCAGTTCTTC
.,TRBD1,TRBV6-2/TRBV6-3,TRBJ2-7,CASSYAPGTAYEQYF,TGTGCCAGCAGTTACGCGCCCGGGACAGCGTACGAGCAGTACTTC
.,TRBD1,TRBV14,TRBJ2-5,CASSSGTAWTTGKETQYF,TGTGCCAGCAGCTCCGGGACAGCCTGGACGACAGGAAAAGAGACCCAGTACTTC
once,TRBD2,TRBV18,TRBJ2-3,CASSPRTSGVSTDTQYF,TGTGCCAGCTCACCCCGGACTAGCGGGGTTAGCACAGATACGCAGTATTTT
once,TRBD1,TRBV25-1,TRBJ2-3,CASSEGTGIGSSDTQYF,TGTGCCAGCAGTGAAGGGACAGGGATTGGTTCGTCGGATACGCAGTATTTT
.,TRBD1,TRBV5-1,TRBJ2-1,CASSSQGGQGRREQFF,TGCGCCAGCAGCTCTCAAGGGGGACAGGGGCGCCGGGAGCAGTTCTTC
few,.,TRBV28,TRBJ1-2,CASSFGGGGGYGYTF,TGTGCCAGCAGTTTCGGCGGGGGGGGAGGTTATGGCTACACCTTC
.,TRBD1,TRBV6-1,TRBJ1-6,CASSEAHGQGWSPLHF,TGTGCCAGCAGTGAAGCCCACGGACAGGGTTGGTCACCCCTCCACTTT
.,.,TRBV5-6,TRBJ1-5,CASSFSGGYHQPQHF,TGTGCCAGCAGCTTTTCCGGGGGTTACCATCAGCCCCAGCATTTT
.,TRBD2,TRBV7-9,TRBJ2-7,CASSLKRSGGPYEQYF,TGTGCCAGCAGCTTAAAAAGAAGCGGGGGGCCCTACGAGCAGTACTTC
few,.,TRBV4-2,TRBJ2-4,CASSQAGEAKNIQYF,TGTGCCAGCAGCCAAGCGGGGGAAGCCAAAAACATTCAGTACTTC
.,TRBD1,TRBV27,TRBJ1-1,CASKPSTGLTMNTEAFF,TGTGCCAGCAAGCCCTCGACAGGGTTAACGATGAACACTGAAGCTTTCTTT
.,.,TRBV5-1,TRBJ1-1,CASSLTGGENTEAFF,TGCGCCAGCAGTCTGACCGGGGGAGAGAACACTGAAGCTTTCTTT
.,.,TRBV7-2,TRBJ1-3,CASSLESGSGNTIYF,TGTGCCAGCAGCTTAGAGTCGGGTTCTGGAAACACCATATATTTT
.,TRBD1,TRBV2,TRBJ1-1,CASRATGRVNTEAFF,TGTGCCAGCAGGGCGACAGGGCGGGTGAACACTGAAGCTTTCTTT
.,TRBD1,TRBV5-1,TRBJ1-1,CASSSISPGQGNTEAFF,TGCGCCAGCAGCTCGATTTCGCCGGGACAGGGGAACACTGAAGCTTTCTTT
.,TRBD2,TRBV28,TRBJ2-7,CANRGGPYTYEQYF,TGTGCCAACCGGGGGGGCCCTTACACCTACGAGCAGTACTTC
.,.,TRBV6-5,TRBJ1-1,CASNLQTEAFF,TGTGCCAGCAACCTCCAGACTGAAGCTTTCTTT
.,TRBD1,TRBV6-5,TRBJ1-2,CATRQGAYGYTF,TGTGCCACTAGACAGGGGGCATATGGCTACACCTTC